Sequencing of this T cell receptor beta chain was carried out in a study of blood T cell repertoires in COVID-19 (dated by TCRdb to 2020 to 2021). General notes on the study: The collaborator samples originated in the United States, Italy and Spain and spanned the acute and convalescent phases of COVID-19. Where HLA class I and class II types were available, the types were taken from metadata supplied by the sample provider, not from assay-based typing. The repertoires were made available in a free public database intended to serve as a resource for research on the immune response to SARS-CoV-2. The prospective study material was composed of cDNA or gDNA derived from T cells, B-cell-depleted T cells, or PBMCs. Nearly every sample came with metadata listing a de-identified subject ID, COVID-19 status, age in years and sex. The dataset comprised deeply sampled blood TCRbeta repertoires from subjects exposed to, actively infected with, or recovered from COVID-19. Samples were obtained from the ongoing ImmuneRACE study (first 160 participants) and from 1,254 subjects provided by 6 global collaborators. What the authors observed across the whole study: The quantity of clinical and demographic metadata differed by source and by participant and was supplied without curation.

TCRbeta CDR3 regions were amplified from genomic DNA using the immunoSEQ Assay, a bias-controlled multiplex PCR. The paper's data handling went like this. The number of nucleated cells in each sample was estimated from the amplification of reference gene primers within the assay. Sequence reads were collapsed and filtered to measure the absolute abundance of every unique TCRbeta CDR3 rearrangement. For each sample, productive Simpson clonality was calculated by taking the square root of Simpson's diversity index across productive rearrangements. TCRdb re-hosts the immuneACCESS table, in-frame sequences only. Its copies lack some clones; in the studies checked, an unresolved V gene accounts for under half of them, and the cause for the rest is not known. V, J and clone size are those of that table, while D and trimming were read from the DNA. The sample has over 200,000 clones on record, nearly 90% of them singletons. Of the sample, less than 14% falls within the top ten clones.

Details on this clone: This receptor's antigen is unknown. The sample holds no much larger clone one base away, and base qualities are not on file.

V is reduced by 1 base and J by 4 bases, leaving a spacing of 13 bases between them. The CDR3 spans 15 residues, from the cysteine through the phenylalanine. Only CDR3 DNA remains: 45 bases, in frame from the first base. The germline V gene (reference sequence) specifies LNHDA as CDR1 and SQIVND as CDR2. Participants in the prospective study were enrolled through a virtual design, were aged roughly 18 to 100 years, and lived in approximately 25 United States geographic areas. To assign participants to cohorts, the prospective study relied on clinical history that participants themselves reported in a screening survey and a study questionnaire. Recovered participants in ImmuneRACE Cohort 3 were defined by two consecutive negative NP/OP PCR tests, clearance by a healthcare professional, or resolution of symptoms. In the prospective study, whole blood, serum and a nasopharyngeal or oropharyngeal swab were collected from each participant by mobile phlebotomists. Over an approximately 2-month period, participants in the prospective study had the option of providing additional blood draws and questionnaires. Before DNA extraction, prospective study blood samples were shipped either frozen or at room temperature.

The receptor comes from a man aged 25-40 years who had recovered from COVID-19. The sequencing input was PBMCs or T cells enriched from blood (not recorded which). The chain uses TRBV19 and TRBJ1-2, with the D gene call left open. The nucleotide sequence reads TGTGCCAGTAGTATAGGCCAGGAAGAGGGCTATGGCTACACCTTC. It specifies CASSIGQEEGYGYTF. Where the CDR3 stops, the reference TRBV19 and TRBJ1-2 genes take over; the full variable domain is DGGITQSPKYLFRKEGQNVTLSCEQNLNHDAMYWYRQDPGQGLRLIYYSQIVNDFQKGDIAEGYSVSREKKESFPLTVTSAQKNPTAFYLCASSIGQEEGYGYTFGSGTRLTVV.